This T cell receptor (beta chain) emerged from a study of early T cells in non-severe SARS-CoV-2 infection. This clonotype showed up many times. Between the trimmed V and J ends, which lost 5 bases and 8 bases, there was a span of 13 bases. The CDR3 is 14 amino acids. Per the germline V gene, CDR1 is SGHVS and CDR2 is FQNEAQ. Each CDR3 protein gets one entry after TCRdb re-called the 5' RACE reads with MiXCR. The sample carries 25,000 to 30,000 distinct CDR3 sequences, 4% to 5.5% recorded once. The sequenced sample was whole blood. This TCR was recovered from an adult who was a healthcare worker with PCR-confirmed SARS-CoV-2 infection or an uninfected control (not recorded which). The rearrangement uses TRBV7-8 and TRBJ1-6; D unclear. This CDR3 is CASSLNARDSPLHF. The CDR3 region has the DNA TGTGCCAGCAGCCTTAACGCCCGGGATTCACCCCTCCACTTT.